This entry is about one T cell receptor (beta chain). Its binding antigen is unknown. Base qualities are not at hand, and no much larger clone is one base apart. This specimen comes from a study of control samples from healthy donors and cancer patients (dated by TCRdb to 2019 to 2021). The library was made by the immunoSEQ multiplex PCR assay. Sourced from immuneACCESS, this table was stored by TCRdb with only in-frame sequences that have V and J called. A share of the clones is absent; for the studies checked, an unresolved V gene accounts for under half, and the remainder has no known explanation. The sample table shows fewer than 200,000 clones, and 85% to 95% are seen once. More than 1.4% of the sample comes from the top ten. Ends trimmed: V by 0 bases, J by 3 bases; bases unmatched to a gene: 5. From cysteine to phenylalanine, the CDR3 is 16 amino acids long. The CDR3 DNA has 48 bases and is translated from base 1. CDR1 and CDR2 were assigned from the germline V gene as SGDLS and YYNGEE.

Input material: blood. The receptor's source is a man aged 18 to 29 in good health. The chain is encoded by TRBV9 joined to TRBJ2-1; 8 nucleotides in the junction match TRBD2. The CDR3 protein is CASSVGLAGSYNEQFF. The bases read TGTGCCAGCAGCGTAGGGCTAGCGGGCAGCTACAATGAGCAGTTCTTC.